The clone carrying this T cell receptor (beta chain) occurred many times. Its antigen is not known. The data belong to a study of human T cells and chemical hapten exposure. Study in general: Recorded diagnoses among the mostly female patients were alopecia areata, totalis or universalis.

Time point given: pre-sensitization, week 0. Treatment noted: therapeutic diphenylcyclopropenone sensitization with weekly scalp DPC. TCRdb passed the RACE reads through MiXCR, listing each CDR3 protein once. The data show some 330,000 distinct CDR3 sequences, with 5% to 6.5% seen just once and 7% to 10% held by the top ten. This CDR3 spans 14 amino acids. The germline CDR1 and CDR2 sequences are MNHEY and SVGAGI. The V end was cut by 6 bases, the J end by 0 bases, with 6 bases between. Study-level points and caveats: Expanded TCR sets contained significantly more large CDR3 similarity clusters than controls. Having alopecia, the donors may differ immunologically from healthy people.

The chain is built from TRBV6-5 and TRBJ1-6; no clear D. Material: whole blood, obtained in connection with sensitization to the hapten diphenylcyclopropenone (DPC). The clonotype comes from a woman aged 18-29 years with alopecia areata. Some clones in this sample may be carry-over from other donors' samples. CDR3 bases: TGTGCCAGCAGGGGCACCTCCTATAATTCACCCCTCCACTTT. Translating it yields CASRGTSYNSPLHF.